The TCR beta chain described here comes from a study of PD-1 blockade in classical Hodgkin lymphoma. Time point given: newly diagnosed, previously untreated cHL patient sample. It was by magnetic negative selection that CD4+ T cells were purified from thawed PBMCs. Study-wide results and caveats: Healthy donors reportedly exceeded newly diagnosed patients in baseline TCR diversity.

Some clones are missing from TCRdb's copy, which holds only in-frame ones; the method was immunoSEQ multiplex PCR. The table shows tens of thousands of clones, with approximately 89% occurring only once. The germline V gene has CDR1 SEHNR and CDR2 FQNEAQ (reference sequence). The CDR3 sequence is 15 residues long. The V gene end was trimmed by 3 bases and the J gene end by 4 bases; junction bases not matched to a gene: 6. This clone showed up just a few times. Antigen unknown. The chain employs TRBV7-9 and TRBJ1-1, with TRBD1 matching 9 bases. The TCR originated in a human donor with classical Hodgkin lymphoma. Source material: CD4+ T cells from blood. CDR3 in amino acids: CASSFRTGVGTEAFF. The CDR3 DNA follows: TGTGCCAGCAGCTTCCGGACAGGGGTAGGCACTGAAGCTTTCTTT. The whole variable domain, filled in from reference TRBV7-9 and TRBJ1-1, reads DTGVSQNPRHKITKRGQNVTFRCDPISEHNRLYWYRQTLGQGPEFLTYFQNEAQLEKSRLLSDRFSAERPKGSFSTLEIQRTEQGDSAMYLCASSFRTGVGTEAFFGQGTRLTVV.